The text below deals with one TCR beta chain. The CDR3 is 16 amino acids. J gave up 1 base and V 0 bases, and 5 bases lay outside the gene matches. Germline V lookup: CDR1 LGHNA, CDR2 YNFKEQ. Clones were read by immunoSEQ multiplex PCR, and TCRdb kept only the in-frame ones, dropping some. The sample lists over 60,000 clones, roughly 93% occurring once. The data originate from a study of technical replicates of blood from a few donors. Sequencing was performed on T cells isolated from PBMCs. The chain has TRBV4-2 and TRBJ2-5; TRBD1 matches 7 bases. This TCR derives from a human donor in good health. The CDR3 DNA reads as TGTGCCAGCAGCCAAGAGACCCCAGGGGGCCAAGAGACCCAGTACTTC. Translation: CASSQETPGGQETQYF.